The 7 T cell receptor beta chains below come from one sample, sequenced in a study of cytomegalovirus exposure and HLA in healthy donors. Both 60 Vbeta primers and 13 Jbeta primers went into the PCR. The method was immunoSEQ multiplex PCR; TCRdb's version includes in-frame clones alone and lacks a portion of them. Of approximately 120,000 clones detected, 77% appear once; the ten largest clones hold 10% to 15%. Material: PBMCs. The receptors come from a woman in her thirties or forties in good health and CMV-seropositive.

This chain connects TRBV13 to TRBJ1-6; a possible D gene is TRBD1 (6 bases). Per germline, CDR1 PRHDT and CDR2 FYEKMQ (reference sequence). Trimming took 2 bases from V and 7 from J, leaving 15 bases between them. The CDR3 covers 16 residues. The CDR3 DNA follows: TGTGCCAGCAGCTTATCCGCAGGGGCTACCAATTCACCCCTCCACTTT. It translates to CASSLSAGATNSPLHF.

The CDR3 spells CASSFSGLTDTQYF. Here the CDR3 DNA reads TGTGCCAGCAGTTTTTCTGGGCTAACAGATACGCAGTATTTT. The chain uses TRBV28 and TRBJ2-3; D is undetermined. Germline-derived CDR1 and CDR2 are MDHEN and SYDVKM. V lost 3 bases, J lost 3 bases, and 10 bases lay in between. CDR3 length: 14 amino acids.

The chain joins TRBV5-4 to TRBJ2-2; D unresolved. The CDR3 covers 16 residues. The germline V gene has CDR1 SGHNT and CDR2 YYREEE (reference sequence). Trimming removed 6 bases from V and 1 base from J, with 16 bases in between. CDR3 in amino acids: CASTQQLGRNTGELFF. In DNA form, the CDR3 reads TGTGCCAGCACCCAGCAGCTTGGGCGGAACACCGGGGAGCTGTTTTTT.

The table lists this clone with a count of one. The CDR3 DNA sequence: TGTGCCAGCAGCACATCCGGGACAGGGGTTGGCTACACCTTC. It encodes CASSTSGTGVGYTF. This chain connects TRBV7-9 to TRBJ1-2, with TRBD1 matching 10 bases. Germline V gives CDR1 SEHNR, CDR2 FQNEAQ (reference sequence). With V trimmed by 5 bases and J by 7 bases, 7 bases remained unmatched. This CDR3 is built from 14 residues. The complete variable domain, with remaining parts taken from reference TRBV7-9 and TRBJ1-2, reads DTGVSQNPRHKITKRGQNVTFRCDPISEHNRLYWYRQTLGQGPEFLTYFQNEAQLEKSRLLSDRFSAERPKGSFSTLEIQRTEQGDSAMYLCASSTSGTGVGYTFGSGTRLTVV.

CDR3: CASEGISNEQYF. CDR3 bases: TGTGCCAGCGAGGGAATCAGTAACGAGCAGTACTTC. The chain recombines TRBV2 with TRBJ2-7; TRBD2 is a possible D gene (5 bases). Trimming left V 8 bases short and J 5 bases short, with 13 bases between. The CDR3 sequence is 12 residues long. CDR1 and CDR2 from the germline V gene are SNHLY and FYNNEI.

This sequence joins TRBV5-1 and TRBJ2-1; D is perhaps TRBD1 (6 bases). From germline, CDR1 is SGHRS and CDR2 YFSETQ. The V end was cut by 1 base, the J end by 8 bases, with 7 bases between. The CDR3 consists of 12 residues. The CDR3 here is CASSLSGDEQFF. The CDR3 nucleotides are TGCGCCAGCAGCTTGTCAGGGGATGAGCAGTTCTTC.

This clone was recorded a few times. This chain joins TRBV6-6 and TRBJ2-7; 7 bases are shared with TRBD1. The CDR3 covers 14 residues. Germline assignment: CDR1 MNHNY and CDR2 SVGAGI (reference sequence). The trim removed 6 bases at V and 12 bases at J, leaving 17 bases unmatched. CDR3 sequence (DNA): TGTGCCAGCAGGGACCGGGACAGTACTCCCCTTTGGTACTTC. Protein: CASRDRDSTPLWYF.